This T cell receptor beta chain was sequenced in a study of T cell changes during pregnancy in multiple sclerosis. Profiling relied on immunoSEQ multiplex PCR, and the TCRdb table lists in-frame clones only, not all of them. The sample includes about 66,000 clones, roughly 91% seen only once; the top ten take roughly 5.7%. Germline lookup yields CDR1 SGHRS and CDR2 YFSETQ. The V and J ends lost 0 bases and 5 bases respectively, with 14 bases between them. The CDR3 is 15 amino acids. The gene calls are TRBV5-1 and TRBJ1-1, with D perhaps matching TRBD1 (5 bases). This TCR came from a female donor with multiple sclerosis, enrolled in a pregnancy study. The sample here was CD8+ T cells from peripheral blood mononuclear cells, taken before pregnancy. In DNA, the CDR3 is TGCGCCAGCAGCTTGGAGATGGTGGGGGGGACTGAAGCTTTCTTT. Its translation is CASSLEMVGGTEAFF.